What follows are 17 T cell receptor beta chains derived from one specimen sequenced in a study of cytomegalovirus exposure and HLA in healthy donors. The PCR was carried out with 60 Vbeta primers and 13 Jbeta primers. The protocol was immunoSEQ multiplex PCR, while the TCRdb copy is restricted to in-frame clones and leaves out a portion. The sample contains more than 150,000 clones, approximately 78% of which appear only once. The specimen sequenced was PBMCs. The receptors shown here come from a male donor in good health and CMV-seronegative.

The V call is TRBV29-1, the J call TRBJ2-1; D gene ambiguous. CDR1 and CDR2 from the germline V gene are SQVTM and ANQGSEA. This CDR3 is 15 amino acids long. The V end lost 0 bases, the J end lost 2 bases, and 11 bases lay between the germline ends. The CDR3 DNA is TGCAGCGTTGAAGATCTTCATAGTCCCTACAATGAGCAGTTCTTC. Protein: CSVEDLHSPYNEQFF.

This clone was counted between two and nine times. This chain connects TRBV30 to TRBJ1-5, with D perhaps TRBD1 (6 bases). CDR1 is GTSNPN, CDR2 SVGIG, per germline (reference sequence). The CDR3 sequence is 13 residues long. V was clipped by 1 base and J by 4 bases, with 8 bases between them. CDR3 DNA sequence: TGTGCCTGGAGTGGACAGGCAAATCAGCCCCAGCATTTT. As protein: CAWSGQANQPQHF.

The CDR3 sequence: CASSAASTYEQYF. CDR3 DNA sequence: TGTGCCAGTAGTGCTGCGTCAACCTACGAGCAGTACTTC. The chain joins TRBV19 to TRBJ2-7; the D is unclear. V lost 5 bases to trimming and J lost 2 bases, with 10 bases between them. CDR1 is LNHDA and CDR2 is SQIVND in the germline V gene (reference sequence). This CDR3 has 13 amino acids.

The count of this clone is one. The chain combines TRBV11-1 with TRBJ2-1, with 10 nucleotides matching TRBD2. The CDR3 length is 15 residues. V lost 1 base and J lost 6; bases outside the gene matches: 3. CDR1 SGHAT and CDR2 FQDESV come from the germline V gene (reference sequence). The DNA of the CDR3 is TGTGCCAGCAGCTTAGGGACTAGCGGTCTCAATGAGCAGTTCTTC. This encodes CASSLGTSGLNEQFF. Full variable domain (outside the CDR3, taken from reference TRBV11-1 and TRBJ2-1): EAEVAQSPRYKITEKSQAVAFWCDPISGHATLYWYRQILGQGPELLVQFQDESVVDDSQLPKDRFSAERLKGVDSTLKIQPAELGDSAMYLCASSLGTSGLNEQFFGPGTRLTVL.

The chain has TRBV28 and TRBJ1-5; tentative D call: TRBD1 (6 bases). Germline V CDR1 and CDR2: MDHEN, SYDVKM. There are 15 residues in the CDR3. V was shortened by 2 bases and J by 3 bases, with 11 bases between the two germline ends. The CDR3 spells CASSLPRGDNQPQHF. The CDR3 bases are TGTGCCAGCAGTTTACCCAGGGGTGACAATCAGCCCCAGCATTTT.

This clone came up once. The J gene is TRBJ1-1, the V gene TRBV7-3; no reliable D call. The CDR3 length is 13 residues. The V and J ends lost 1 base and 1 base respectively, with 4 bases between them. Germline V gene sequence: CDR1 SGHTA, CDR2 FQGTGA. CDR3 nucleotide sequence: TGTGCCAGCAGCTTAAGGAGGAACACTGAAGCTTTCTTT. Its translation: CASSLRRNTEAFF.

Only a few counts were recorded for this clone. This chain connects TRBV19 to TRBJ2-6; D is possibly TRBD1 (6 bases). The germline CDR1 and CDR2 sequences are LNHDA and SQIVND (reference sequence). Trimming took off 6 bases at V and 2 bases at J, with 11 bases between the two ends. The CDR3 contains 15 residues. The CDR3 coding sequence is TGTGCCAGTAGCGCAACAGGGACTGGGGCCAACGTCCTGACTTTC. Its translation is CASSATGTGANVLTF.

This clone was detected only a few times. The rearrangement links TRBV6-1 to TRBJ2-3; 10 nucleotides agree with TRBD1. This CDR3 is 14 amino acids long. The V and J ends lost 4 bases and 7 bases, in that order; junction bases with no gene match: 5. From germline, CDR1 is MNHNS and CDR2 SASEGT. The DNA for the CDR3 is TGTGCCAGCAGTGGGGGACAGGGGAGAAATACGCAGTATTTT. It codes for CASSGGQGRNTQYF.

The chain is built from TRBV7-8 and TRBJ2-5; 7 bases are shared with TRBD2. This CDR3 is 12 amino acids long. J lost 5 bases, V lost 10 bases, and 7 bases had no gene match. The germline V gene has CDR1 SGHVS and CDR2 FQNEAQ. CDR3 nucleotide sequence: TGTGCCATCTCGGGGGGTGGGGAGACCCAGTACTTC. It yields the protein CAISGGGETQYF.

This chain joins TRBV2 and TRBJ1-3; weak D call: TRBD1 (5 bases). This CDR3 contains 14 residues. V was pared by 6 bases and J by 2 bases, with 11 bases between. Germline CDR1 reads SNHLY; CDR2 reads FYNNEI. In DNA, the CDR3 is TGTGCCAGCAGCGCCGGGGGAGCTGGAAACACCATATATTTT. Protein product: CASSAGGAGNTIYF.

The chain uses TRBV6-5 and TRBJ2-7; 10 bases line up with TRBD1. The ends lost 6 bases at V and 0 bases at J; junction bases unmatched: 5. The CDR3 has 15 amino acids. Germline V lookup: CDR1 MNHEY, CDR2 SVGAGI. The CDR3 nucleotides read TGTGCCAGCAGCGCTAGGACAGGGGGCTCCTACGAGCAGTACTTC. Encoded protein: CASSARTGGSYEQYF.

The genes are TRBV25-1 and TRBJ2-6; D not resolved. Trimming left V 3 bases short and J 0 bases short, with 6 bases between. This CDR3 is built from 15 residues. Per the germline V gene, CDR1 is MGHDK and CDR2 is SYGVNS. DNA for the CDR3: TGTGCCAGCAGTGACAGGATCTCTGGGGCCAACGTCCTGACTTTC. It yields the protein CASSDRISGANVLTF.

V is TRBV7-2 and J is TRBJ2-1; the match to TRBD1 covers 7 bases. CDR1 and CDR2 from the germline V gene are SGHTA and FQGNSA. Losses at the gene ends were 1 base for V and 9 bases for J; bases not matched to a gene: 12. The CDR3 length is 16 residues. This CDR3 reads CASSLETGRRWGEQFF. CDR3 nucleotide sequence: TGTGCCAGCAGCTTAGAGACAGGGAGACGCTGGGGTGAGCAGTTCTTC.

DNA for the CDR3: TGCGCCAGCAGCCAACTAGCGGCCCACACAGATACGCAGTATTTT. Residues: CASSQLAAHTDTQYF. The rearrangement uses TRBV5-1 and TRBJ2-3; TRBD2 matches 8 bases. CDR1 and CDR2 from the germline V gene are SGHRS and YFSETQ. The CDR3 is 15 residues long. With 4 bases clipped from V and 2 bases from J, the junction kept 6 bases outside the gene matches.

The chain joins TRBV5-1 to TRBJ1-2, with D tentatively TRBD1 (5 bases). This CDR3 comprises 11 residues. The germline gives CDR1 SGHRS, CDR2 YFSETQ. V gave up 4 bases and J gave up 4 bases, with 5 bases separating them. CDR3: CASSDSYGYTF. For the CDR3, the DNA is TGCGCCAGCAGCGACAGCTATGGCTACACCTTC.

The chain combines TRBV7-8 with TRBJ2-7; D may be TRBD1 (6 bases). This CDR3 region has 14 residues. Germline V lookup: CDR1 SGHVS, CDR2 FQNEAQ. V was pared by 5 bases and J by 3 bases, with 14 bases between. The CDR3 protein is CASSLRTESYEQYF. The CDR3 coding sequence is TGTGCCAGCAGCCTCCGGACAGAGAGCTACGAGCAGTACTTC.

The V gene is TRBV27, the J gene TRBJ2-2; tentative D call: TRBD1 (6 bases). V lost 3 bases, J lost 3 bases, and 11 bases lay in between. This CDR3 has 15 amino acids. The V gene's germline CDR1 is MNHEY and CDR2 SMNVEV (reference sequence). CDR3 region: CASSLGRGHTGELFF. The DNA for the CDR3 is TGTGCCAGCAGTTTGGGCAGGGGACACACCGGGGAGCTGTTTTTT.